The clone carrying this TCR beta chain came up once. The protocol was immunoSEQ multiplex PCR, while the TCRdb copy is restricted to in-frame clones and leaves out a portion. Of hundreds of thousands of clones in the sample, approximately 80% were seen once. The sample belongs to a study of control samples from healthy donors and cancer patients. The CDR3 covers 14 residues. The V segment lost 6 bases and the J segment 5 bases; nucleotides outside the gene matches: 9. The V gene's germline CDR1 is MNHEY and CDR2 SVGAGI. This sequence originates from a woman between 55 and 75 years old with lung cancer. The J gene is TRBJ1-1, the V gene TRBV6-5; 7 nucleotides align to TRBD1. Sequencing was performed on PBMCs. Here the CDR3 DNA reads TGTGCCAGCAGGGGGGTTGACAGGGAGACTGAAGCTTTCTTT. Amino acid sequence: CASRGVDRETEAFF.